A selection of T cell receptor beta chains follows, all from one sample in a study of shared clonotypes between healthy human individuals. Sequenced by immunoSEQ multiplex PCR; TCRdb stores in-frame clones only, minus some. Of roughly 2 million clones in the sample, under 97% were seen once. Specimen: naive CD4+ T cells sorted from blood. The receptors here all came from a man younger than 35 in good health. The CDR3 runs from the conserved cysteine through the conserved F or W. The D gene is left open where the match is weak. Clone size is shown for a subset of rows, as once, few, many or a class of expanded clone.

V gene: TRBV11-2
clone size: once
J gene: TRBJ2-5
D gene: -
CDR3 protein: CASSLGSLETQYF
CDR3 DNA: TGTGCCAGCAGCTTGGGTAGCTTGGAGACCCAGTACTTC

V gene: TRBV28
clone size: -
J gene: TRBJ2-3
D gene: -
CDR3 protein: CASSFPPGHTDTQYF
CDR3 DNA: TGTGCCAGCAGTTTCCCGCCAGGTCACACAGATACGCAGTATTTT

V gene: TRBV5-1
clone size: -
J gene: TRBJ2-5
D gene: -
CDR3 protein: CASSSGLNQGETQYF
CDR3 DNA: TGCGCCAGCAGCTCGGGACTGAACCAAGGGGAGACCCAGTACTTC

V gene: TRBV18
clone size: -
J gene: TRBJ2-1
D gene: -
CDR3 protein: CASSPSTGSSYNEQFF
CDR3 DNA: TGTGCCAGCTCACCCTCTACGGGGAGCTCCTACAATGAGCAGTTCTTC

V gene: TRBV19
clone size: -
J gene: TRBJ1-6
D gene: -
CDR3 protein: CASSLIPGTGNSPLHF
CDR3 DNA: TGTGCCAGTAGCTTGATTCCCGGGACGGGAAATTCACCCCTCCACTTT

V gene: TRBV5-4
clone size: once
J gene: TRBJ2-5
D gene: TRBD2
CDR3 protein: CASSRPTSGGYQETQYF
CDR3 DNA: TGTGCCAGCAGCCGCCCGACTAGCGGAGGGTACCAAGAGACCCAGTACTTC

V gene: TRBV14
clone size: -
J gene: TRBJ2-7
D gene: -
CDR3 protein: CASSQATSYEQYF
CDR3 DNA: TGTGCCAGCAGCCAAGCAACAAGCTACGAGCAGTACTTC

V gene: TRBV4-1
clone size: -
J gene: TRBJ2-1
D gene: TRBD2
CDR3 protein: CASSQEASGVTYNEQFF
CDR3 DNA: TGCGCCAGCAGCCAAGAGGCTAGCGGGGTAACCTACAATGAGCAGTTCTTC

V gene: TRBV19
clone size: -
J gene: TRBJ1-2
D gene: TRBD1
CDR3 protein: CASRQGLYGYTF
CDR3 DNA: TGTGCCAGCAGACAGGGTCTCTATGGCTACACCTTC

V gene: TRBV30
clone size: -
J gene: TRBJ1-6
D gene: -
CDR3 protein: CAWSVWGEGSPLHF
CDR3 DNA: TGTGCCTGGAGTGTATGGGGGGAAGGATCACCCCTCCACTTT

V gene: TRBV7-2
clone size: -
J gene: TRBJ2-2
D gene: TRBD2
CDR3 protein: CASSYGTSGTWELFF
CDR3 DNA: TGTGCCAGCAGTTACGGGACTAGCGGGACGTGGGAGCTGTTTTTT

V gene: TRBV6-4
clone size: -
J gene: TRBJ2-3
D gene: -
CDR3 protein: CASSEQGVTDTQYF
CDR3 DNA: TGTGCCAGCAGTGAACAGGGCGTCACAGATACGCAGTATTTT

V gene: TRBV11-2
clone size: -
J gene: TRBJ2-7
D gene: TRBD1
CDR3 protein: CASSLQTGGYEQYF
CDR3 DNA: TGTGCCAGCAGCCTACAGACAGGGGGTTACGAGCAGTACTTC

V gene: TRBV14
clone size: -
J gene: TRBJ1-1
D gene: -
CDR3 protein: CASSQEGGRTEAFF
CDR3 DNA: TGTGCCAGCAGCCAAGAAGGTGGACGTACTGAAGCTTTCTTT

V gene: TRBV5-4
clone size: once
J gene: TRBJ1-1
D gene: -
CDR3 protein: CASRFMTANTEAFF
CDR3 DNA: TGTGCCAGCAGATTTATGACAGCGAACACTGAAGCTTTCTTT